These 28 T cell receptor beta chains were all obtained from the same sample, sequenced in a study of beta chain features in type 1 diabetes. The authors reverse transcribed all of the isolated RNA, so sequencing captured expressed TCRB transcripts. Assay: immunoSEQ multiplex PCR; the TCRdb copy retains only in-frame clones and omits some. The table includes 250,000 to 300,000 clones, around 15% detected once. No antigen has been assigned to these receptors. The study's findings and limits: TCRB CDR3s from Type 1 diabetes patients were moderately but significantly shorter in all four CD4+ subsets.

The specimen sequenced was naive CD4+ T cells from blood. These receptors all come from a man aged 30 to 45 with type 1 diabetes.

The chain uses TRBV29-1 and TRBJ1-3; tentatively, D is TRBD1 (5 bases). This CDR3 has 13 residues. CDR1 SQVTM and CDR2 ANQGSEA come from the germline V gene. V lost 4 bases, J lost 3 bases, and 10 bases lay in between. The CDR3 loop is CSVGRAGGNTIYF. In DNA form, the CDR3 reads TGCAGCGTTGGCAGGGCTGGTGGAAACACCATATATTTT.

V usage is TRBV18 and J usage is TRBJ2-6; weak D call: TRBD2 (5 bases). Germline V lookup: CDR1 KGHSH, CDR2 LQKENI. V was shortened by 1 base and J by 4 bases, with 20 bases between the two germline ends. The CDR3 is 19 residues long. The CDR3 nucleotides read TGTGCCAGCTCACCACGGCCAAGGGAGTCTGAGTCGGGGGCCAACGTCCTGACTTTC. This translates into CASSPRPRESESGANVLTF.

Only one count was recorded for this clone. J is TRBJ1-1 and V is TRBV2; TRBD1 matches at 8 bases. Losses at the gene ends were 4 bases for V and 5 bases for J; bases not matched to a gene: 12. The germline V gene encodes CDR1 SNHLY and CDR2 FYNNEI. The CDR3 has 16 amino acids. Here the CDR3 reads CASSAPRTGYPTEAFF. Written as DNA, the CDR3 is TGTGCCAGCAGTGCGCCGCGGACAGGGTACCCAACTGAAGCTTTCTTT.

The genes are TRBV25-1 and TRBJ2-7; D is possibly TRBD1 (5 bases). Germline V gene data show CDR1 as MGHDK and CDR2 as SYGVNS. This CDR3 contains 13 residues. V was pared by 8 bases and J by 0 bases, with 11 bases between. The CDR3 DNA reads as TGTGCCAGCCGCCTAACAGGCTCCTACGAGCAGTACTTC. Translated, it gives CASRLTGSYEQYF.

The chain carries TRBV4-3 and TRBJ2-1, with TRBD2 identical over 7 bases. The CDR3 has 16 residues. Trimming removed 3 bases from V and 8 bases from J; junction bases left unmatched: 13. Looked up from germline, CDR1 is LGHNA and CDR2 is YSLEER. CDR3 DNA sequence: TGCGCCAGCAGCCAGGAACTAGCGACACGCAGTCATGAGCAGTTCTTC. Amino acid sequence: CASSQELATRSHEQFF.

The table lists this clone with a few counts. This chain joins TRBV11-2 and TRBJ2-7; no clear D. In germline, CDR1 is SGHAT, CDR2 FQNNGV. Trimming removed 3 bases from V and 3 bases from J, with 9 bases in between. The CDR3 length is 13 residues. The DNA of the CDR3 is TGTGCCAGCAGCTTTTCGCCGAGCTACGAGCAGTACTTC. Its translation: CASSFSPSYEQYF.

The V and J genes are TRBV14 and TRBJ2-1; perhaps TRBD1 as D (5 bases). Germline V gene lookup returns CDR1 SGHDN and CDR2 FVKESK. The V gene lost 7 bases and the J gene lost 2 bases, with 9 bases spanning the gap. This CDR3 region has 13 residues. The CDR3 reads CASKETAYNEQFF. In DNA form, the CDR3 reads TGTGCCAGCAAGGAGACAGCCTACAATGAGCAGTTCTTC.

V is TRBV7-2 and J is TRBJ2-1, with 9 bases lining up with TRBD1. The CDR3 contains 15 residues. Trimming at V came to 5 bases and at J to 6 bases, leaving 8 bases not matched to a gene. The germline V gene encodes CDR1 SGHTA and CDR2 FQGNSA. DNA for the CDR3: TGTGCCAGCAGCCAAGGGACAGGGCGGATCAATGAGCAGTTCTTC. This sequence encodes CASSQGTGRINEQFF. Filled out from reference TRBV7-2 and TRBJ2-1, the complete variable domain reads GAGVSQSPSNKVTEKGKDVELRCDPISGHTALYWYRQSLGQGLEFLIYFQGNSAPDKSGLPSDRFSAERTGGSVSTLTIQRTQQEDSAVYLCASSQGTGRINEQFFGPGTRLTVL.

This clone has more than one count but fewer than ten. The chain links TRBV18 to TRBJ2-3; D gene unclear. The CDR3 has 16 residues. The V gene's germline CDR1 is KGHSH and CDR2 LQKENI. V gave up 0 bases and J gave up 1 base, with 11 bases separating them. The CDR3: CASSPPSTLRTDTQYF. The CDR3 bases are TGTGCCAGCTCACCACCGAGCACGCTACGCACAGATACGCAGTATTTT.

This clone was seen a few times. The chain employs TRBV7-8 and TRBJ2-5; TRBD2 aligns across 10 bases. The trim removed 1 base at V and 6 bases at J, leaving 8 bases unmatched. The germline gives CDR1 SGHVS, CDR2 FQNEAQ. This CDR3 has 16 residues. The CDR3: CASSLGGAGGAKTQYF. CDR3 bases: TGTGCCAGCAGCTTAGGAGGAGCGGGAGGGGCGAAGACCCAGTACTTC. Full variable domain (remainder filled in from reference TRBV7-8 and TRBJ2-5): GAGVSQSPRYKVAKRGQDVALRCDPISGHVSLFWYQQALGQGPEFLTYFQNEAQLDKSGLPSDRFFAERPEGSVSTLKIQRTQQEDSAVYLCASSLGGAGGAKTQYFGPGTRLLVL.

The rearrangement uses TRBV4-3 and TRBJ2-2; the D gene is possibly TRBD2 (6 bases). Trimming cost V 1 base and J 3 bases, with 12 bases left between them. The CDR3 has 16 amino acids. The V gene's germline CDR1 is LGHNA and CDR2 YSLEER. The CDR3 here is CASSQVAGPYTGELFF. The CDR3 DNA reads TGCGCCAGCAGCCAAGTTGCGGGACCCTACACCGGGGAGCTGTTTTTT.

This clone has a handful of counts. The chain couples TRBV7-8 to TRBJ1-2, with D tentatively TRBD1 (5 bases). V lost 4 bases, J lost 0 bases, and 15 bases lay in between. The CDR3 length is 16 residues. The germline CDR1 and CDR2 sequences are SGHVS and FQNEAQ. CDR3 DNA: TGTGCCAGCAGCTCCGGGGGAGGGCAGGCTAACTATGGCTACACCTTC. This codes for CASSSGGGQANYGYTF.

This clone was detected once. The CDR3 DNA reads TGTGCCAGCAGCCCTGGGGGCAGGCTGGACCAGCCCCAGCATTTT. Translating it yields CASSPGGRLDQPQHF. This rearrangement joins TRBV7-9 to TRBJ1-5; perhaps TRBD1 as D (6 bases). The length of the CDR3 is 15 residues. CDR1 is SEHNR and CDR2 is FQNEAQ in the germline V gene (reference sequence). V lost 5 bases and J lost 7, with 18 bases in between.

This chain links TRBV28 with TRBJ2-7; weak D call: TRBD1 (6 bases). Between the trimmed V and J ends, which lost 5 bases and 6 bases, there was a span of 20 bases. Germline V gene lookup returns CDR1 MDHEN and CDR2 SYDVKM. There are 15 residues in the CDR3. The CDR3 region is CASSPVETGEIEQYF. CDR3 DNA sequence: TGTGCCAGCAGTCCCGTCGAGACAGGAGAGATCGAGCAGTACTTC.

V gene TRBV27 combines with J gene TRBJ2-4; TRBD1 is a possible D gene (5 bases). V was clipped by 6 bases and J by 5 bases, with 17 bases between them. Per the germline V gene, CDR1 is MNHEY and CDR2 is SMNVEV (reference sequence). The CDR3 totals 15 residues. In nucleotides, the CDR3 is TGTGCCAGCAGCGAGTTAGGGGCTCCGGAAAACATTCAGTACTTC. Translated: CASSELGAPENIQYF.

This clone was picked up a small number of times. Other nucleotide sequences in the sample specify the same CDR3. The rearrangement uses TRBV29-1 and TRBJ2-3, with D unclear. The CDR3 extends over 12 amino acids. Germline values: CDR1 SQVTM, CDR2 ANQGSEA. Trimming removed 3 bases from V and 4 bases from J, with 8 bases in between. The CDR3 region is CSVDGGADTQYF. The DNA of the CDR3 is TGCAGCGTTGATGGTGGAGCAGATACGCAGTATTTT.

The genes are TRBV5-4 and TRBJ2-2, with 7 bases identical to TRBD1. V lost 4 bases and J lost 5; bases outside the gene matches: 2. CDR1 is SGHNT, CDR2 YYREEE, per germline (reference sequence). The CDR3 length is 13 residues. As DNA, the CDR3 is TGTGCCAGCAGCCGGGACAGAACCGGGGAGCTGTTTTTT. It yields the protein CASSRDRTGELFF.

The V call is TRBV28, the J call TRBJ1-5; tentative D call: TRBD1 (5 bases). Germline V gene lookup returns CDR1 MDHEN and CDR2 SYDVKM. The CDR3 sequence is 16 residues long. The V end was cut by 5 bases, the J end by 1 base, with 15 bases between. The CDR3, as DNA: TGTGCCAGCAGTCTCCCAGGGTTTAGGAGCAATCAGCCCCAGCATTTT. It encodes CASSLPGFRSNQPQHF.

This clone was counted a few times. The rearrangement links TRBV18 to TRBJ1-1; no clear D gene. The germline CDR1 and CDR2 sequences are KGHSH and LQKENI. This CDR3 is built from 14 residues. Trimming left V 3 bases short and J 1 base short, with 9 bases between. The CDR3 DNA is TGTGCCAGCTCACCGTTTCGAGAGAACACTGAAGCTTTCTTT. Translating gives CASSPFRENTEAFF.

The J gene is TRBJ1-2, the V gene TRBV11-1; unclear D gene. This CDR3 contains 13 residues. Deletions cut 3 bases from V and 0 bases from J, with 5 bases between. Germline V gene sequence: CDR1 SGHAT, CDR2 FQDESV (reference sequence). CDR3 amino acids: CASSFRANYGYTF. CDR3 DNA sequence: TGTGCCAGCAGCTTCCGAGCTAACTATGGCTACACCTTC.

The J gene is TRBJ2-5, the V gene TRBV5-4; 7 positions match TRBD1. The V gene end was trimmed by 4 bases and the J gene end by 3 bases; junction bases not matched to a gene: 12. Germline V lookup: CDR1 SGHNT, CDR2 YYREEE (reference sequence). This CDR3 has 16 residues. The CDR3 sequence: CASSAFPGQPKETQYF. The CDR3 DNA reads TGTGCCAGCAGCGCCTTCCCGGGACAGCCTAAAGAGACCCAGTACTTC.

This clone was counted only a few times. Compared with germline, one end of the junction differs, possibly owing to a read error. The chain joins TRBV29-1 to TRBJ2-2; weak D call: TRBD1 (6 bases). The CDR3 sequence is 14 residues long. Germline CDR1 and CDR2: SQVTM and ANQGSEA. CDR3 in amino acids: CSVPGTSNTGELFF. For the CDR3, the DNA is TGCAGCGTCCCCGGGACATCGAATACCGGGGAGCTGTTTTTT.

The chain recombines TRBV7-2 with TRBJ2-3, with D unresolved. The germline gives CDR1 SGHTA, CDR2 FQGNSA. V shed 3 bases and J shed 1 base, with 8 bases lying between them. The CDR3 is made up of 14 amino acids. The CDR3 loop reads CASSFGGGTDTQYF. CDR3 in DNA: TGTGCCAGCAGCTTTGGCGGAGGCACAGATACGCAGTATTTT.

The rearrangement uses TRBV5-1 and TRBJ1-4; TRBD1 matches 9 bases. The CDR3 has 16 amino acids. Germline V lookup: CDR1 SGHRS, CDR2 YFSETQ. With 0 bases clipped from V and 5 bases from J, the junction kept 5 bases outside the gene matches. CDR3 sequence reads: CASSLEGQGLNEKLFF. CDR3 in DNA: TGCGCCAGCAGCTTGGAGGGACAGGGCTTAAATGAAAAACTGTTTTTT.

V and J are TRBV4-3 and TRBJ1-1; 10 nucleotides align to TRBD1. The CDR3 consists of 14 residues. With 3 bases clipped from V and 9 bases from J, the junction kept 7 bases outside the gene matches. Germline CDR1 is LGHNA and CDR2 is YSLEER. In DNA form, the CDR3 reads TGCGCCAGCAGCCACGGACAGGGGGAAGGGAAAGCTTTCTTT. It specifies CASSHGQGEGKAFF.

The sample holds one count of this clone. The genes are TRBV4-3 and TRBJ1-2; D gene ambiguous. The CDR3 is 14 residues long. V lost 0 bases and J lost 2, with 7 bases in between. Per germline, CDR1 LGHNA and CDR2 YSLEER. CDR3 DNA: TGCGCCAGCAGCCAAGAACGCGGGAACTATGGCTACACCTTC. Translating it yields CASSQERGNYGYTF.

This sequence joins TRBV19 and TRBJ2-7; 7 bases are shared with TRBD1. Germline lookup yields CDR1 LNHDA and CDR2 SQIVND (reference sequence). The V segment lost 6 bases and the J segment 5 bases; nucleotides outside the gene matches: 7. CDR3 length: 13 residues. CDR3 sequence: CASRRGQGDEQYF. CDR3 coding DNA: TGTGCCAGTAGGCGAGGGCAGGGGGACGAGCAGTACTTC.

This clone was detected only a few times. The rearrangement joins TRBV18 to TRBJ1-1, with D unclear. The CDR3 runs 15 residues. With 3 bases removed from V and 0 bases from J, the gap between germline ends came to 11 bases. CDR1 and CDR2 from the germline V gene are KGHSH and LQKENI. The CDR3 here is CASSPLYRVNTEAFF. The DNA of the CDR3 is TGTGCCAGCTCACCCCTATATCGAGTGAACACTGAAGCTTTCTTT.